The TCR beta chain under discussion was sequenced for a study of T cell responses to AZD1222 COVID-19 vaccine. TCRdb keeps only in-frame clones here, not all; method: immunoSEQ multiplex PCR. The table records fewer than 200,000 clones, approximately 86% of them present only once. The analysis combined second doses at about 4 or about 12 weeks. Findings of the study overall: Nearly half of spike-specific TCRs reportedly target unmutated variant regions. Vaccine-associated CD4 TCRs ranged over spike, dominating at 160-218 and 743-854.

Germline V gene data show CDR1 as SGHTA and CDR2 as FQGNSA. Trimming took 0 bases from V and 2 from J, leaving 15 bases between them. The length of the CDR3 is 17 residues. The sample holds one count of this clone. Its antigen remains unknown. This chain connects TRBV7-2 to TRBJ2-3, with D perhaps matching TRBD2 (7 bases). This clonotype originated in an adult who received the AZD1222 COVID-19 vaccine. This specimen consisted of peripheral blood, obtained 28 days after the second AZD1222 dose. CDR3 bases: TGTGCCAGCAGCTTAGCGTTCGGAGGGGGGGCCACAGATACGCAGTATTTT. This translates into CASSLAFGGGATDTQYF.